The rows below give T cell receptor beta chains drawn from one sample of a study of cytomegalovirus exposure and HLA in healthy donors. Some clones are missing from TCRdb's copy, which holds only in-frame ones; the method was immunoSEQ multiplex PCR. The table includes some 100,000 clones, around 73% detected once. Material: PBMCs. Receptors originate from a middle-aged man in good health and CMV-seronegative. Each CDR3 is given with its conserved first and last residue. The order of the fields is V gene, clone size, D gene, J gene, CDR3 DNA, CDR3 protein. The D gene is left open where the match is weak. Clone size is not always given. Where it is, it says once, few, many or a class for expanded clones.

>TRBV4-1|once|TRBD1|TRBJ2-5
TGCGCCAGCAGCCAAATGGGACAGAAAGAGACCCAGTACTTC
CASSQMGQKETQYF
>TRBV27|-|TRBD1|TRBJ1-2
TGTGCCAGCAGTTACCTCAGACAGGGGACAGGGGGCTACACCTTC
CASSYLRQGTGGYTF
>TRBV4-2|-|-|TRBJ1-1
TGTGCCAGCAGCCCTGCCCGGTTGAACACTGAAGCTTTCTTT
CASSPARLNTEAFF
>TRBV9|-|-|TRBJ2-1
TGTGCCAGCAGCGCCCCAGGAGGACCGCTTACCAAGTTCTTC
CASSAPGGPLTKFF
>TRBV5-1|-|-|TRBJ2-2
TGCGCCAGCGCGGGACAGATGGCGAACACCGGGGAGCTGTTTTTT
CASAGQMANTGELFF
>TRBV4-1|-|-|TRBJ2-6
TGCGCCAGCAGCCAAGATGATCCAGTCTCTGGGGCCAACGTCCTGACTTTC
CASSQDDPVSGANVLTF
>TRBV28|-|-|TRBJ2-7
TGTGCCAGCAGTTTAAGATACGGAGGTGTCGACGAGCAGTACTTC
CASSLRYGGVDEQYF
>TRBV21-1|once|-|TRBJ2-7
TGTGCCAGCAGCAAAGAAGCGGACAGGGGGCGGCCATACGAGCAGTACTTC
CASSKEADRGRPYEQYF
>TRBV19|few|-|TRBJ1-5
TGTGCCAGTAGTTCTTGGGGGGGGAGCAATCAGCCCCAGCATTTT
CASSSWGGSNQPQHF
>TRBV4-1|-|-|TRBJ2-2
TGCGCCAGCAGTAGTGAAAACACCGGGGAGCTGTTTTTT
CASSSENTGELFF
>TRBV9|-|TRBD2|TRBJ2-3
TGTGCCAGCAGCGTAGAAGCGGGGGCGGGGGATACGCAGTATTTT
CASSVEAGAGDTQYF
>TRBV6-5|-|TRBD1|TRBJ2-1
TGTGCCAGCAGTGACAGGGAATACAATGAGCAGTTCTTC
CASSDREYNEQFF
>TRBV30|-|-|TRBJ2-1
TGTGCCTGGAGCCCTCGCGGGCAGGGGACCTTTTACAATGAGCAGTTCTTC
CAWSPRGQGTFYNEQFF
>TRBV9|-|TRBD1|TRBJ2-7
TGTGCCAGCAGCGTAGCACAGACAGGGTCGTCTGGCGAGCAGTACTTC
CASSVAQTGSSGEQYF
>TRBV7-9|-|-|TRBJ2-3
TGTGCCAGCAGCTTAGAACAGGGACGTGTTACGCAGTATTTT
CASSLEQGRVTQYF
>TRBV9|-|TRBD2|TRBJ2-3
TGTGCCAGCAGCGCGAGCGGGGGGGGTGGCACAGATACGCAGTATTTT
CASSASGGGGTDTQYF
>TRBV4-1|-|-|TRBJ2-4
TGCGCCAGCAGCCCCGGAACGGCCAGGGGCAGAGCCAAAAACATTCAGTACTTC
CASSPGTARGRAKNIQYF
>TRBV7-8|-|-|TRBJ2-2
TGTGCCAGCAGCTTTGAAGCGATGAACACCGGGGAGCTGTTTTTT
CASSFEAMNTGELFF
>TRBV28|few|TRBD2|TRBJ2-5
TGTGCCAGCAGTCCGGGGGGGCGGGGGGCCCAAGAGACCCAGTACTTC
CASSPGGRGAQETQYF
>TRBV9|-|-|TRBJ2-7
TGTGCCAGCAGCCCCCGCCGGGGAGTCGGGGAGCAGTACTTC
CASSPRRGVGEQYF
>TRBV4-1|-|-|TRBJ1-4
TGCGCCAGCAACAGCGGGGATACTAATGAAAAACTGTTTTTT
CASNSGDTNEKLFF
>TRBV7-8|-|-|TRBJ1-3
TGTGCCAGCATCGAGGGGGGGCTTGGAAACACCATATATTTT
CASIEGGLGNTIYF
>TRBV5-4|-|-|TRBJ2-5
TGTGCCAGCAGCTTGGTTCCAGGAAGCCAAGAGACCCAGTACTTC
CASSLVPGSQETQYF
>TRBV2|few|TRBD1|TRBJ1-1
TGTGCCAGCAGGAAACCACAGGGGGCGTTTGTCCCAACTGAAGCTTTCTTT
CASRKPQGAFVPTEAFF
>TRBV6-5|few|-|TRBJ1-2
TGTGCCAGCAGTTACTCGACTCTTGAGGATGGCTACACCTTC
CASSYSTLEDGYTF
>TRBV25-1|-|TRBD2|TRBJ2-5
TGTGCCAGCAGTCCCCCCGGACTAGCTAAAGAGACCCAGTACTTC
CASSPPGLAKETQYF
>TRBV6-4|few|-|TRBJ1-1
TGTGCCAGCAGTGACGTTGAGCGATACAGTCCCCCAGGGGTACGGAACACTGAAGCTTTCTTT
CASSDVERYSPPGVRNTEAFF
>TRBV5-1|-|TRBD2|TRBJ2-1
TGCGCCAGCAGCTCCGCGGGGGGGTACAATGAGCAGTTCTTC
CASSSAGGYNEQFF
>TRBV7-9|-|TRBD1|TRBJ1-2
TGTGCCAGCAGCTCCGCAGGGGGCGGCTACACCTTC
CASSSAGGGYTF
>TRBV4-3|once|TRBD1|TRBJ1-2
TGCGCCAGCAGCCATGGGACAGCATATGGCTACACCTTC
CASSHGTAYGYTF
>TRBV6-6|few|-|TRBJ1-4
TGTGCCAGCAGTCGAGCAGGGGTTATAGAAAAACTGTTTTTT
CASSRAGVIEKLFF
>TRBV4-2|-|TRBD2|TRBJ2-3
TGTGCCAGCAGCCAAGGGCTAGCGGGGGGCTCGGCAGATACGCAGTATTTT
CASSQGLAGGSADTQYF
>TRBV18|once|-|TRBJ1-1
TGTGCCAGCTCACCGGGGCTTGAAGCTTTCTTT
CASSPGLEAFF
>TRBV4-2|-|-|TRBJ1-4
TGTGCCAGCAGCCGAGGTACCCTTGTAGATGAAAAACTGTTTTTT
CASSRGTLVDEKLFF
>TRBV7-2|-|TRBD2|TRBJ2-5
TGTGCCAGCAGCTTTGGCGGGGGGGCTCGGGAGACCCAGTACTTC
CASSFGGGARETQYF
>TRBV7-9|-|TRBD1|TRBJ2-7
TGTTCCAGCAGCCGCCCCGGGACAGGGGGCATTGGCGAGCAGTACTTC
CSSSRPGTGGIGEQYF
>TRBV15|-|-|TRBJ1-1
TGTGCCACCAGCAGAGATAGGGGATACCAAGCTTTCTTT
CATSRDRGYQAFF
>TRBV5-1|once|-|TRBJ2-7
TGCGCCAGCAGCCCGTCACATCCCTACGAGCAGTACTTC
CASSPSHPYEQYF
>TRBV5-1|-|-|TRBJ2-5
TGCGCCAGCAGCTTGGGGGGTCTAGCCGAGACCCAGTACTTC
CASSLGGLAETQYF
>TRBV18|-|-|TRBJ1-1
TGTGCCAGCTCACCGGGTCAAGGGGGAGAAGCTTTCTTT
CASSPGQGGEAFF
>TRBV7-3|-|TRBD2|TRBJ2-3
TGTGCCAGCAGTGGCGGGGGGGCAAATACGCAGTATTTT
CASSGGGANTQYF
>TRBV6-1|-|-|TRBJ2-1
TGTGCCAGCAGTGAAGGGAGAGGCTCCTACAATGAGCAGTTCTTC
CASSEGRGSYNEQFF
>TRBV9|-|-|TRBJ1-1
TGTGCCAGCAGCGTGTCAGGGGTCGGAAACACTGAAGCTTTCTTT
CASSVSGVGNTEAFF
>TRBV9|-|-|TRBJ1-2
TGTGCCAGCAGCGCCCAAATAGGGGGAAACTATGGCTACACCTTC
CASSAQIGGNYGYTF
>TRBV11-2|-|TRBD2|TRBJ2-7
TGTGCCAGCAGCTCGGGACTAGCGGGGGGTTTGGAAGAGCAGTACTTC
CASSSGLAGGLEEQYF
>TRBV11-1|-|-|TRBJ2-5
TGTGCCAGCAGCTCCAGCCACAGGGAGACCCAGTACTTC
CASSSSHRETQYF